The T cell receptor (beta chain) described here comes from a study of cytomegalovirus exposure and HLA in healthy donors. About the research overall: In an earlier analysis, around 100 million unique TCR beta sequences were found from some 180 million T cells. An early data release held 75 million to 100 million unique TCRs from HLA-typed donors. Study observations and caveats: In a later analysis, across HLA loci, associated TCR counts were highest for DRB1, lowest for HLA-C.

With regard to this clone: The antigen is not known.

PCR was performed using 60 Vbeta and 13 Jbeta primers. Sequenced by immunoSEQ multiplex PCR; TCRdb stores in-frame clones only, minus some. The repertoire holds over 150,000 clones, 77% seen once, with approximately 1.5% in the top ten. The CDR3 has 17 amino acids. Per the germline V gene, CDR1 is SGHVS and CDR2 is FQNEAQ. V was cut by 1 base and J by 6 bases, with 20 bases left in between. Donors were ostensibly healthy at sampling, although undocumented immune exposures were probable. The source of this sequence is a woman aged 25 to 39 in good health and CMV-seropositive. Sequencing was performed on PBMCs. The chain employs TRBV7-8 and TRBJ2-3; the D gene is possibly TRBD1 (5 bases). The CDR3 loop reads CASSLVRGRSLRDTQYF. The DNA for the CDR3 is TGTGCCAGCAGCTTAGTTAGGGGCCGCTCTCTTCGGGATACGCAGTATTTT. The variable domain in full, completed from reference TRBV7-8 and TRBJ2-3, reads GAGVSQSPRYKVAKRGQDVALRCDPISGHVSLFWYQQALGQGPEFLTYFQNEAQLDKSGLPSDRFFAERPEGSVSTLKIQRTQQEDSAVYLCASSLVRGRSLRDTQYFGPGTRLTVL.